Below, 11 T cell receptor beta chains from the same sample are listed, as sequenced in a study of OX40 agonist ivuxolimab in advanced cancers. Some clones are missing from TCRdb's copy, which holds only in-frame ones; the method was immunoSEQ multiplex PCR. The data hold roughly 69,000 clones, with approximately 87% observed a single time. The specimen was CD4+ or CD8+ T cells sorted from blood, collected in a trial of the OX40 agonist ivuxolimab. The receptors originated from an adult with an advanced solid tumor such as melanoma, head and neck, liver or kidney cancer.

The chain is built from TRBV28 and TRBJ1-1; 8 bases align to TRBD1. Trimming removed 3 bases from V and 5 bases from J; junction bases left unmatched: 5. The CDR3 has 14 amino acids. Germline V gives CDR1 MDHEN, CDR2 SYDVKM. The CDR3 nucleotides read TGTGCCAGCAGTTTGGGGACAGGAAGGACTGAAGCTTTCTTT. Its translation is CASSLGTGRTEAFF.

J is TRBJ2-7 and V is TRBV5-1; 11 positions agree with TRBD2. CDR3 size: 18 residues. Germline trimming cut 3 bases from V and 3 bases from J; bases unmatched to any gene: 14. CDR1 is SGHRS, CDR2 YFSETQ, per germline. The CDR3 nucleotides are TGCGCCAGCAGCTCTATATCGGGGACGCTAGCGGGAGGCTACGAGCAGTACTTC. Protein sequence: CASSSISGTLAGGYEQYF.

The rearrangement links TRBV5-4 to TRBJ1-4; no clear D gene. Trimming removed 0 bases from V and 4 bases from J, with 7 bases in between. Germline V lookup: CDR1 SGHNT, CDR2 YYREEE (reference sequence). The CDR3 contains 14 residues. The CDR3 region has the DNA TGTGCCAGCAGCTTGGGGCAGCTTAATGAAAAACTGTTTTTT. This encodes CASSLGQLNEKLFF.

This clone was detected only once. The rearrangement uses TRBV9 and TRBJ2-3; D assignment may be TRBD1 or TRBD2 (5 bases each). This CDR3 contains 15 residues. Trimming stripped 0 bases from V and 6 bases from J, with 14 bases between. Germline V lookup: CDR1 SGDLS, CDR2 YYNGEE. The CDR3 coding sequence is TGTGCCAGCAGCGTAGGAGTTCCAGGGACCGATACGCAGTATTTT. As protein: CASSVGVPGTDTQYF.

The V and J genes are TRBV6-6 and TRBJ2-3, with D uncertain. Trimming removed 0 bases from V and 11 bases from J, with 6 bases in between. The CDR3 extends over 11 amino acids. The germline V gene has CDR1 MNHNY and CDR2 SVGAGI (reference sequence). CDR3 DNA sequence: TGTGCCAGCAGTTACTCTCATCAGCAGTATTTT. Translation: CASSYSHQQYF.

This clone has a single count. The J gene is TRBJ2-2, the V gene TRBV19, with 8 positions matching TRBD1. This CDR3 has 15 amino acids. The germline gives CDR1 LNHDA, CDR2 SQIVND (reference sequence). V was pared by 0 bases and J by 7 bases, with 4 bases of the junction left unmatched. The CDR3 DNA reads TGTGCCAGTAGTATAGATCCAGGGGGCCACGGGGAGCTGTTTTTT. The encoded protein is CASSIDPGGHGELFF.

J is TRBJ1-4 and V is TRBV6-5, with 7 bases matching TRBD1. The J segment lost 8 bases and the V segment lost 6 bases, leaving 9 bases of the junction unmatched. Germline CDR1 and CDR2: MNHEY and SVGAGI. This CDR3 region has 14 residues. CDR3 loop: CASSPTGSGEKLFF. The CDR3 DNA is TGTGCCAGCAGCCCGACAGGGTCGGGGGAAAAACTGTTTTTT.

The V call is TRBV4-1, the J call TRBJ2-7; 7 bases match TRBD2. The CDR3 has 16 amino acids. With 0 bases clipped from V and 5 bases from J, the junction kept 10 bases outside the gene matches. The germline gives CDR1 MGHRA, CDR2 YSYEKL. CDR3 loop: CASSQDRGGSPDEQYF. The CDR3 DNA reads TGCGCCAGCAGCCAAGATCGGGGCGGGAGCCCGGACGAGCAGTACTTC.

The rearrangement uses TRBV7-9 and TRBJ1-2; no definite D call. V was clipped by 1 base and J by 0 bases, with 12 bases between them. CDR3 length: 16 residues. The germline gives CDR1 SEHNR, CDR2 FQNEAQ (reference sequence). The CDR3, as DNA: TGTGCCAGCAGCTTAGAGTCCCCGGCTGCTAACTATGGCTACACCTTC. It translates to CASSLESPAANYGYTF.

The V and J genes are TRBV5-4 and TRBJ2-1; no reliable D call. CDR1 is SGHNT, CDR2 YYREEE, per germline (reference sequence). This CDR3 has 12 residues. The ends were cut back, 7 bases at V and 6 bases at J, with 11 bases in the middle. The CDR3 nucleotides read TGTGCCAGCGCCCTCCCAGGCAATGAGCAGTTCTTC. This translates into CASALPGNEQFF.

The V call is TRBV27, the J call TRBJ2-7; 10 positions agree with TRBD2. Germline V gives CDR1 MNHEY, CDR2 SMNVEV (reference sequence). CDR3 length equals 14 residues. J gave up 3 bases and V 5 bases, and 4 bases lay outside the gene matches. The CDR3 reads CASSRTSGFYEQYF. DNA of the CDR3: TGTGCCAGCAGTCGGACTAGCGGATTCTACGAGCAGTACTTC.